This entry describes one T cell receptor (beta chain). The clone's antigen remains unknown. Nothing much larger sits one base from this clone, and base qualities are not available. The CDR3 covers 13 residues, taking in both the cysteine and the phenylalanine. Only the CDR3 DNA stays, 39 bases, in frame from base 1. Deletion took 6 bases off V and 0 bases off J, with a span of 8 bases between the germline ends. CDR1 and CDR2, per the germline V gene, are ENHRY and SYGVKD. The sample originates from a study of beta chain features in type 1 diabetes (dated by TCRdb to between 2017 and 2018). Concerning the study at large: Patients and healthy donors did not differ in mean age, gender distribution, total cell number or subset yield. Regulatory and stem cell-like memory subsets were obtained from only 8 patients and roughly 8 healthy donors, while naive and central memory subsets were obtained from all 30 or so donors. Across all samples, 90 million to 130 million sorted cells were examined, and cell number per subset correlated strongly with RNA yield. The study compared TCRB repertoires of sorted circulating CD4+ T cell subsets between recently diagnosed type 1 diabetes patients and matched healthy donors.

The investigation overall reported the following: Naive, central memory and regulatory TCRB repertoires appeared to be more alike among patients than among healthy donors. Patients with type 1 diabetes made fewer insertions and deleted more nucleotides at VDJ recombination sites, implying thymic rearrangement abnormalities. Because cDNA rather than genomic DNA was sequenced, highly expressing activated cells could have been over-represented, although no difference in activation and CD3 levels was found between groups. PCR may preferentially amplify shorter templates, but because patient and control samples were amplified and corrected together, any resulting skew would affect both groups equally. Only small numbers of individuals were included in the HLA sub-analyses, which left unresolved whether HLA type had any influence on TCRB rearrangement. In all four CD4+ subsets, TCRB CDR3 length was moderately but significantly shorter in type 1 diabetes patients.

From each donor, a single peripheral blood sample of around 120 mL on average was drawn into heparinised tubes. A BD FACSAria II and a panel including CD45RO, CCR7, CD25, CD127, CD95 and CD27 were used to sort naive, central memory, regulatory and stem cell-like memory CD4+ T cells. A purity above 98% was achieved for all sorted populations. Right away, PBMCs were isolated by Lymphoprep density gradient centrifugation and were stained directly, with no culture step. So that batch effects would be minimized, each experiment stained and sorted samples in pairs, pairing one healthy donor with one patient. The entire amount of isolated RNA was reverse transcribed using the High Capacity cDNA Reverse Transcription Kit, so the sequenced TCRB transcripts were expressed ones. Deep immunoSEQ sequencing was applied to naive, central memory and regulatory T cell samples, giving an average of about 3.4 million total reads per sample. After sorted cells were lysed in RLT buffer, RNA was extracted with DNase-treated RNeasy Micro or Mini kits, with the choice depending on cell number. To prevent cross-contamination, each cell subset was processed individually, whereas patient and healthy donor samples were processed jointly. The immunoSEQ multiplex PCR was used to amplify TCRB sequences from cDNA, generating 87-bp fragments that spanned the CDR3 region. Amplicons were sequenced on the Illumina HiSeq platform. The original methods were these. PCR bias was computationally corrected using synthetic template baselines, reads within Hamming distance 2 were collapsed, and singletons that could not be merged were discarded. Reads were aligned against IMGT to assign V, D and J genes, CDR3 length and insertions or deletions at six rearrangement sites. Within each subset, clonotype counts were normalized to the number of sorted cells before true diversity and Gini coefficients were calculated with the tcR R package. The overlap coefficient, calculated on TCRB nucleotide sequences, was used to measure repertoire sharing. Out-of-frame TCRB sequences from naive cells were analyzed as a proxy for the pre-selection repertoire. Not all clones reach the TCRdb copy of this immuneACCESS table, which keeps in-frame sequences only. Checked studies attribute under half of the gap to unresolved V genes and leave the rest unexplained. That table supplies the V and J calls and clone size; D and trimming were determined from the DNA. The sample yields around 340,000 clones; around 20% were counted once. Jointly, the top ten make up under 0.05% of the sample.

The receptor's source is a woman between 18 and 30 years old in good health. Sequencing input: naive CD4+ T cells from blood. The sample's cell subset or site, from its label and the paper: true naive CD4+ T cells. The chain uses TRBV10-3 and TRBJ1-2; there is no confident call for the D gene. Here is the DNA: TGTGCCATCAGAGGAGGCACTAACTATGGCTACACCTTC. This gives the protein CAIRGGTNYGYTF.